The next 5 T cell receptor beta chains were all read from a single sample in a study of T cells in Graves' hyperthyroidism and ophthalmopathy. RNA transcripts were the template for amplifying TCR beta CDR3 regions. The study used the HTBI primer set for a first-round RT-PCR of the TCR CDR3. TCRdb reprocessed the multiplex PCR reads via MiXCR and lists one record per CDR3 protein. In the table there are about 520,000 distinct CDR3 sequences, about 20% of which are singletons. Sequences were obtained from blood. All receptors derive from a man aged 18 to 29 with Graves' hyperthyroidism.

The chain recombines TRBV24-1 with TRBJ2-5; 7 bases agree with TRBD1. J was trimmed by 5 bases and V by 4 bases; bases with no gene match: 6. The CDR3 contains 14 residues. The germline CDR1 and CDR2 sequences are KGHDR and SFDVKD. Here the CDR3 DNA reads TGTGCCACCAGTGACGATGACAGGGTGGAGACCCAGTACTTC. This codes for CATSDDDRVETQYF.

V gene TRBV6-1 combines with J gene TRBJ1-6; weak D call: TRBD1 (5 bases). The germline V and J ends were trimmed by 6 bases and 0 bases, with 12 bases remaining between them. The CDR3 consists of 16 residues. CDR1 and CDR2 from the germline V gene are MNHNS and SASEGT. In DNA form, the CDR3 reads TGTGCCAGCAGCCGGGGACGGAGCTCCTATAATTCACCCCTCCACTTT. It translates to CASSRGRSSYNSPLHF.

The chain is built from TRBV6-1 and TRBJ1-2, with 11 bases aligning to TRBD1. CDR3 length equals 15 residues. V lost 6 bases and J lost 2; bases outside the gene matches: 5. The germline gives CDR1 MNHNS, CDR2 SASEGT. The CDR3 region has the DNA TGTGCCAGCAGGACGGACAGGGGGCAGAACTATGGCTACACCTTC. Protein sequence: CASRTDRGQNYGYTF.

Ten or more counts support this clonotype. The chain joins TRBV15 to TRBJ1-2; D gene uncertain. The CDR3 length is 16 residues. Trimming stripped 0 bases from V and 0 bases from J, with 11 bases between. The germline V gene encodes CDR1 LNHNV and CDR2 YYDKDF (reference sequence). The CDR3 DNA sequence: TGTGCCACCAGCAGAGAAGATACCGGCGCTAACTATGGCTACACCTTC. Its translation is CATSREDTGANYGYTF. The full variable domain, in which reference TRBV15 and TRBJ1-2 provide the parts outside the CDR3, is DAMVIQNPRYQVTQFGKPVTLSCSQTLNHNVMYWYQQKSSQAPKLLFHYYDKDFNNEADTPDNFQSRRPNTSFCFLDIRSPGLGDTAMYLCATSREDTGANYGYTFGSGTRLTVV.

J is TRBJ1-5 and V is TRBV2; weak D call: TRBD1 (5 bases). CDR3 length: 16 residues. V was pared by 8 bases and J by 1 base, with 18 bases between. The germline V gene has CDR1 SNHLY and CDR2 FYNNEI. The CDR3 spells CASGPRGVASNQPQHF. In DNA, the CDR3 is TGTGCCAGCGGGCCCCGAGGGGTTGCGAGCAATCAGCCCCAGCATTTT.